These 7 T cell receptor beta chains originate from one sample sequenced in a study of Graves' ophthalmopathy and Graves' hyperthyroidism. RNA served as the template for amplifying TCR beta CDR3 regions. HTBI primers served in a first-round RT-PCR, which a second-round multiplex PCR followed. TCRdb re-called the multiplex PCR reads with MiXCR, one entry per CDR3 protein. The sample records around 50,000 distinct CDR3 sequences, around 48% being singletons. Sequenced sample: peripheral blood. Every receptor here comes from an adult man with Graves' ophthalmopathy.

This chain's CDR3 is CASSLVGDRGYNEQFF. Here the CDR3 DNA reads TGTGCCAGCAGCTTAGTGGGGGACAGGGGATACAATGAGCAGTTCTTC. The V call is TRBV7-9, the J call TRBJ2-1, with TRBD1 identical over 10 bases. J gave up 4 bases and V 1 base, and 4 bases lay outside the gene matches. The CDR3 has 16 residues. Germline lookup yields CDR1 SEHNR and CDR2 FQNEAQ (reference sequence).

This clonotype was picked up many times. The CDR3 here is CASSQAGTSTDTQYF. The CDR3 coding sequence is TGCGCCAGCAGCCAGGCCGGGACTAGCACAGATACGCAGTATTTT. This chain uses TRBV5-1 with TRBJ2-3; possibly TRBD2 for D (6 bases). Germline CDR1 reads SGHRS; CDR2 reads YFSETQ. V was clipped by 4 bases and J by 0 bases, with 12 bases between them. CDR3 size: 15 residues.

This clonotype showed up just once. The rearrangement joins TRBV19 to TRBJ2-7, with TRBD2 matching over 12 bases. Germline trimming cut 5 bases from V and 11 bases from J; bases unmatched to any gene: 7. Germline V gene sequence: CDR1 LNHDA, CDR2 SQIVND (reference sequence). This CDR3 comprises 13 residues. The CDR3 loop reads CASSSGTSGSKYF. The CDR3 DNA is TGTGCCAGTAGTTCCGGGACTAGCGGGTCTAAGTACTTC. Looking up the rest from reference TRBV19 and TRBJ2-7 gives the full variable domain: DGGITQSPKYLFRKEGQNVTLSCEQNLNHDAMYWYRQDPGQGLRLIYYSQIVNDFQKGDIAEGYSVSREKKESFPLTVTSAQKNPTAFYLCASSSGTSGSKYFGPGTRLTVT.

The rearrangement joins TRBV20-1 to TRBJ2-1, with TRBD2 as a possible D gene (5 bases). The CDR3 extends over 13 amino acids. The germline gives CDR1 DFQATT, CDR2 SNEGSKA (reference sequence). Between the trimmed V and J ends, which lost 4 bases and 9 bases, there was a span of 16 bases. The CDR3 coding sequence is TGCAGTGCTAACGGGGTCCTTAGGAGTGAGCAGTTCTTC. Translated: CSANGVLRSEQFF.

This chain joins TRBV29-1 and TRBJ2-7; D call uncertain. From germline, CDR1 is SQVTM and CDR2 ANQGSEA. The germline V and J ends were trimmed by 8 bases and 6 bases, with 20 bases remaining between them. This CDR3 comprises 13 residues. The CDR3 reads CSFTRVGYGEQYF. The CDR3 region has the DNA TGCAGCTTCACTCGGGTAGGGTATGGCGAGCAGTACTTC.

This clonotype was seen at least ten times. This sequence joins TRBV15 and TRBJ2-5; 9 nucleotides agree with TRBD2. This CDR3 spans 15 amino acids. Germline CDR1 LNHNV, CDR2 YYDKDF (reference sequence). With V trimmed by 7 bases and J by 4 bases, 10 bases remained unmatched. The DNA for the CDR3 is TGTGCCACCACCCCCGGTAGCGGGAGCGCAGAGACCCAGTACTTC. It yields the protein CATTPGSGSAETQYF.

This chain connects TRBV5-1 to TRBJ1-2; possibly TRBD1 for D (6 bases). V was cut by 1 base and J by 5 bases, with 6 bases left in between. CDR1 is SGHRS and CDR2 is YFSETQ in the germline V gene. The CDR3 consists of 12 residues. CDR3: CASSLTGYGYTF. CDR3 nucleotides: TGCGCCAGCAGCTTGACAGGGTATGGCTACACCTTC.